The present T cell receptor (beta chain) was sequenced within a study of shared clonotypes between healthy human individuals. This CDR3 comprises 13 residues. Per the germline V gene, CDR1 is SGHDT and CDR2 is YYEEEE. With V trimmed by 0 bases and J by 7 bases, 2 bases remained unmatched. Naive CD8 cells comprised CD45RO-negative, CCR7-positively selected cells, excluding terminally differentiated effector memory CD45RA+ cells. The study drew all its donors from Caucasian adults living in Nashville, Tennessee. Only in-frame clones appear in the TCRdb table, and some are missing; sequencing was by immunoSEQ multiplex PCR. Of about 2 million clones listed, approximately 94% were seen once; the top ten hold around 1.1%.

The sample was naive CD8+ T cells sorted from blood. The chain uses TRBV5-6 and TRBJ1-1; 8 bases match TRBD1. The TCR originated in a man between 18 and 29 years old in good health. The DNA for the CDR3 is TGTGCCAGCAGCTTGGCGACAGGGGTTGAAGCTTTCTTT. It encodes CASSLATGVEAFF.